Presented here are 10 T cell receptor beta chains from one specimen sequenced in a study of cytomegalovirus exposure and HLA in healthy donors. The PCR was carried out with 60 Vbeta primers and 13 Jbeta primers. Sequenced by immunoSEQ multiplex PCR; TCRdb stores in-frame clones only, minus some. The sample has 100,000 to 150,000 clones; around four fifths are singletons. The sequencing sample was made of PBMCs. These receptors came from a woman aged 40 to 49 in good health and CMV-seropositive.

Turning to this clone: The junction and the germline gene differ at one end; a read error may be behind it. This rearrangement joins TRBV5-1 to TRBJ1-1; no definite D call. The CDR3 runs 16 residues. Germline CDR1 SGHRS, CDR2 YFSETQ. The CDR3 bases are TGCGCCAGCAGCTTGCGGCAGGTACCTATGAACGCTGAAGCTTTCTTT. Its protein product is CASSLRQVPMNAEAFF.

The chain has TRBV7-9 and TRBJ2-7; weak D call: TRBD1 (5 bases). CDR3 length: 15 residues. The V end was cut by 8 bases, the J end by 5 bases, with 22 bases between. Per germline, CDR1 SEHNR and CDR2 FQNEAQ (reference sequence). The CDR3: CASLTSGAASHEQYF. The CDR3 DNA reads as TGTGCCAGCTTGACGAGTGGGGCAGCGAGCCACGAGCAGTACTTC. Looking up the rest from reference TRBV7-9 and TRBJ2-7 gives the full variable domain: DTGVSQNPRHKITKRGQNVTFRCDPISEHNRLYWYRQTLGQGPEFLTYFQNEAQLEKSRLLSDRFSAERPKGSFSTLEIQRTEQGDSAMYLCASLTSGAASHEQYFGPGTRLTVT.

The V and J genes are TRBV13 and TRBJ2-2; 7 nucleotides agree with TRBD1. V was pared by 9 bases and J by 5 bases, with 18 bases of the junction left unmatched. The CDR3 spans 17 residues. Germline V gene data show CDR1 as PRHDT and CDR2 as FYEKMQ (reference sequence). The DNA for the CDR3 is TGTGCCAGTTCTCTAGGTCCGACAGGGCGAGGAACCGGGGAGCTGTTTTTT. Translating it yields CASSLGPTGRGTGELFF.

This clone came up a few times. The rearrangement links TRBV5-6 to TRBJ1-5, with D perhaps TRBD1 (6 bases). The CDR3 runs to 15 residues. Deletions cut 2 bases from V and 3 bases from J, with 12 bases between. Germline V gene lookup returns CDR1 SGHDT and CDR2 YYEEEE. Written as DNA, the CDR3 is TGTGCCAGCAGCTTTTCCGACAGGAACAATCAGCCCCAGCATTTT. Residues: CASSFSDRNNQPQHF. Full variable domain (outside the CDR3, taken from reference TRBV5-6 and TRBJ1-5): DAGVTQSPTHLIKTRGQQVTLRCSPKSGHDTVSWYQQALGQGPQFIFQYYEEEERQRGNFPDRFSGHQFPNYSSELNVNALLLGDSALYLCASSFSDRNNQPQHFGDGTRLSIL.

V is TRBV5-4 and J is TRBJ1-3; maybe TRBD1 (5 bases). Trimming stripped 5 bases from V and 4 bases from J, with 16 bases between. The CDR3 runs 15 residues. Germline V lookup: CDR1 SGHNT, CDR2 YYREEE (reference sequence). CDR3 DNA: TGTGCCAGCAGTTCAGCTCAGACAGCAGGAAACACCATATATTTT. Encoded protein: CASSSAQTAGNTIYF.

The chain recombines TRBV15 with TRBJ2-5; 9 bases fit TRBD2. The CDR3 covers 17 residues. Trimming cost V 5 bases and J 4 bases; bases outside gene matches: 14. Germline CDR1 is LNHNV and CDR2 is YYDKDF (reference sequence). The CDR3 coding sequence is TGTGCCACCAGCGGATTTAGCGGGAGAAGGGGCCGAGAGACCCAGTACTTC. Translation: CATSGFSGRRGRETQYF.

This chain uses TRBV6-5 with TRBJ2-7, with TRBD2 as a possible D gene (5 bases). Per germline, CDR1 MNHEY and CDR2 SVGAGI. Deletions cut 11 bases from V and 6 bases from J, with 14 bases between. The CDR3 is made up of 11 amino acids. CDR3 in amino acids: CAAISDSEQYF. DNA for the CDR3: TGTGCCGCCATCTCGGACTCCGAGCAGTACTTC.

In this sample, this clone turned up a few times. The chain joins TRBV25-1 to TRBJ2-3; maybe TRBD2 (5 bases). CDR1 and CDR2 from the germline V gene are MGHDK and SYGVNS. The CDR3 runs 16 residues. Trimming stripped 6 bases from V and 2 bases from J, with 18 bases between. CDR3 sequence: CASSLSSNSPTDTQYF. DNA of the CDR3: TGTGCCAGCAGCCTTTCTAGCAACAGCCCCACAGATACGCAGTATTTT.

The chain employs TRBV19 and TRBJ2-2, with TRBD1 matching over 10 bases. This CDR3 region has 16 residues. Germline V gene data show CDR1 as LNHDA and CDR2 as SQIVND (reference sequence). V lost 8 bases to trimming and J lost 4 bases; unmatched junction nucleotides: 10. The CDR3, as DNA: TGTGCCAGTCGATCCGGGACAGGGGCGTTCACCGGGGAGCTGTTTTTT. Protein product: CASRSGTGAFTGELFF.

This chain joins TRBV15 and TRBJ1-1; D perhaps matches TRBD1 (5 bases). Trimming removed 0 bases at V and 4 bases at J, with 12 bases between. Germline assignment: CDR1 LNHNV and CDR2 YYDKDF (reference sequence). The CDR3 is 15 residues long. CDR3 protein: CATSRDLGPGTEAFF. Here the CDR3 DNA reads TGTGCCACCAGCAGAGATCTGGGGCCCGGCACTGAAGCTTTCTTT. Using reference TRBV15 and TRBJ1-1 for the parts outside the CDR3, the full variable domain is DAMVIQNPRYQVTQFGKPVTLSCSQTLNHNVMYWYQQKSSQAPKLLFHYYDKDFNNEADTPDNFQSRRPNTSFCFLDIRSPGLGDTAMYLCATSRDLGPGTEAFFGQGTRLTVV.